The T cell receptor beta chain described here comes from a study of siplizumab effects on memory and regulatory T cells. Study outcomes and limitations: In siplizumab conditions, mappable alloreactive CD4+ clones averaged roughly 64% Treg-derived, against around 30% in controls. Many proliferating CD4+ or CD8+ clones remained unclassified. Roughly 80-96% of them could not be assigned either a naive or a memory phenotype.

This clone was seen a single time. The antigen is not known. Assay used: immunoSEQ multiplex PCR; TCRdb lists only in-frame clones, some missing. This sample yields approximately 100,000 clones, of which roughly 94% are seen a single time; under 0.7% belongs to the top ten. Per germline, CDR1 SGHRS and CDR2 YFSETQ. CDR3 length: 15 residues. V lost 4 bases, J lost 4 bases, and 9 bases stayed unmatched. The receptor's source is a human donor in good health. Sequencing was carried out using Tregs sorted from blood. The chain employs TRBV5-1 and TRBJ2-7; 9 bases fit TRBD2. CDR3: CASSPLSSGIYEQYF. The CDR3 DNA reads TGCGCCAGCAGCCCCCTGTCTAGCGGGATTTACGAGCAGTACTTC.